This T cell receptor beta chain came from a study of shared clonotypes between healthy human individuals. Study details: Every donor yielded three CD4 naive, three CD4 memory, two CD8 naive and one CD8 memory plate.

Trimming cost V 0 bases and J 6 bases; bases outside gene matches: 6. CDR1 and CDR2 (germline): WNHNN, SYGVQD (reference sequence). This CDR3 is built from 15 residues. Sequencing was performed with immunoSEQ multiplex PCR; in TCRdb, only in-frame clones are kept and a portion is missing. In the table there are 600,000 to 750,000 clones, over 55% of which are singletons. The specimen was memory CD4+ T cells sorted from blood. Noted subset: CD45RA-negative fraction. The TCR originated in a woman between 25 and 40 years old in good health. The chain links TRBV10-1 to TRBJ2-7; TRBD2 agrees at 9 bases. The CDR3, as DNA: TGCGCCAGCAGTGAGTCGATCGCGGGAGGGTTCGAGCAGTACTTC. Translating gives CASSESIAGGFEQYF.